This entry describes one TCR beta chain. The antigen remains undetermined. The data were obtained in a study of cytomegalovirus exposure and HLA in healthy donors. Study-level points and caveats: An analysis done earlier found most TCR beta V segments productive about 87% or about 30% of the time.

PCR used 60 Vbeta primers and 13 Jbeta primers. Sequencing used immunoSEQ multiplex PCR; TCRdb keeps in-frame clones, though not all of them. The profile covers about 130,000 clones, with roughly 80% appearing a single time and over 9% taken by the ten largest. The CDR3 is made up of 15 amino acids. Looked up from germline, CDR1 is LNHDA and CDR2 is SQIVND (reference sequence). V shed 4 bases and J 4 bases; nucleotides not matched to a gene: 5. This receptor was obtained from a male donor in good health and CMV-seropositive. Sequenced material: PBMCs. The chain carries TRBV19 and TRBJ1-3; 9 positions agree with TRBD1. CDR3 protein: CASSTGTGYGNTIYF. The CDR3 DNA sequence: TGTGCCAGTAGTACCGGGACAGGGTACGGAAACACCATATATTTT.